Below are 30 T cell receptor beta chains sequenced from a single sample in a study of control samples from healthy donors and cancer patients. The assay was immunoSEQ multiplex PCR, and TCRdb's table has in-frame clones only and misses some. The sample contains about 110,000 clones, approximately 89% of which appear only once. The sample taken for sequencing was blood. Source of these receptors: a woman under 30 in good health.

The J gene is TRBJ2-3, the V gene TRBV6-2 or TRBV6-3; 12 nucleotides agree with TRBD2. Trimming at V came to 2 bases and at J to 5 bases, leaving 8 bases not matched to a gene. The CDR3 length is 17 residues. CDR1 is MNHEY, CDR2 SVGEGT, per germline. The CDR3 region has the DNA TGTGCCAGCAGTTACCTCGTGACTAGCGGGAGAGGAGATACGCAGTATTTT. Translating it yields CASSYLVTSGRGDTQYF.

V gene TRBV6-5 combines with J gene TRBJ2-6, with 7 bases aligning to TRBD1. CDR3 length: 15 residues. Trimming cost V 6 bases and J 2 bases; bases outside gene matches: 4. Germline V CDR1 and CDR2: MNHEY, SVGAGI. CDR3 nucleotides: TGTGCCAGCAGGCCCGACAGGGCTGGGGCCAACGTCCTGACTTTC. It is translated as CASRPDRAGANVLTF.

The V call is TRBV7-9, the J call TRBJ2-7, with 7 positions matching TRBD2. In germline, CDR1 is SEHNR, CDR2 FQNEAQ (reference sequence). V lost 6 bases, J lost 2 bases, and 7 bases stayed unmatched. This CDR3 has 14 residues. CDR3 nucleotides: TGTGCCAGCAGAGCGGGGACGCAAACCTACGAGCAGTACTTC. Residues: CASRAGTQTYEQYF. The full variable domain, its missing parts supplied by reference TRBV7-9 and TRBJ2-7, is DTGVSQNPRHKITKRGQNVTFRCDPISEHNRLYWYRQTLGQGPEFLTYFQNEAQLEKSRLLSDRFSAERPKGSFSTLEIQRTEQGDSAMYLCASRAGTQTYEQYFGPGTRLTVT.

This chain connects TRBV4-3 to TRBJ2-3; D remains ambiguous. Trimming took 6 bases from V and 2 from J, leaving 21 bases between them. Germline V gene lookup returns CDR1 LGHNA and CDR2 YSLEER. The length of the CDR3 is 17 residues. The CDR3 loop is CASSLKAAPQNTDTQYF. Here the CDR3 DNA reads TGCGCCAGCAGTCTCAAGGCGGCGCCACAGAACACAGATACGCAGTATTTT.

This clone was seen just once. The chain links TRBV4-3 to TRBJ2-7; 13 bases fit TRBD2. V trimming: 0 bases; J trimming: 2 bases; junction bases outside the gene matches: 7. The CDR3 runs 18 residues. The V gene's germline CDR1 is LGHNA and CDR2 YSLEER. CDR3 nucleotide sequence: TGCGCCAGCAGCCAAGAGGGGCCCGGGACTAGCGGGACCTACGAGCAGTACTTC. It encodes CASSQEGPGTSGTYEQYF.

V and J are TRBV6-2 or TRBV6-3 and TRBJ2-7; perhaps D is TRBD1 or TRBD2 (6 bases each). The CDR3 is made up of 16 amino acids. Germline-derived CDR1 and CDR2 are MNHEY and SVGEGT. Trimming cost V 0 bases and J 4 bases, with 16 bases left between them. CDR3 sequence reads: CASSYSGAGRWYEQYF. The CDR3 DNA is TGTGCCAGCAGTTACTCGGGGGCGGGACGGTGGTACGAGCAGTACTTC.

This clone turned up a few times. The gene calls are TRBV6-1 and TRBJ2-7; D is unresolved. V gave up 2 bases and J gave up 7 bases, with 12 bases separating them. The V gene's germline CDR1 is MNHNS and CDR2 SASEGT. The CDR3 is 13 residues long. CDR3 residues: CASSERPGAEQYF. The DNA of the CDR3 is TGTGCCAGCAGTGAACGACCCGGAGCGGAGCAGTACTTC.

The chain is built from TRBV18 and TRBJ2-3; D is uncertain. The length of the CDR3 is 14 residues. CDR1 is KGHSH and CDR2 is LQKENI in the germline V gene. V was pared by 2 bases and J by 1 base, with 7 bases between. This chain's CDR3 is CASSPVVRTDTQYF. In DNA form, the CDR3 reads TGTGCCAGCTCACCAGTTGTACGCACAGATACGCAGTATTTT.

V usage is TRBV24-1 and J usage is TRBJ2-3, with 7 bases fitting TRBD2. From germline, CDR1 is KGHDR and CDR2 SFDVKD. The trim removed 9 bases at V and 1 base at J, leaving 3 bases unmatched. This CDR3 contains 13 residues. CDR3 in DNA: TGTGCCACCGGGAGGGCAGGCACAGATACGCAGTATTTT. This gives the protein CATGRAGTDTQYF.

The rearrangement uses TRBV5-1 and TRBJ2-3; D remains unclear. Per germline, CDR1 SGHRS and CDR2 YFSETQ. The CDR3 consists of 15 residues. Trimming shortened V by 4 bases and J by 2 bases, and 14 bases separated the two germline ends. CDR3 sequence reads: CASSKEVFPTDTQYF. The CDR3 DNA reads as TGCGCCAGCAGCAAGGAAGTCTTCCCCACAGATACGCAGTATTTT.

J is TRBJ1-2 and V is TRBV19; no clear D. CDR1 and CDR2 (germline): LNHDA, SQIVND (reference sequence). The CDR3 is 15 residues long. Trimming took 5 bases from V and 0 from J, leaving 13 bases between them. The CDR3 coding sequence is TGTGCCAGTAGTTGGGTTAACAGAGCTAACTATGGCTACACCTTC. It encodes CASSWVNRANYGYTF.

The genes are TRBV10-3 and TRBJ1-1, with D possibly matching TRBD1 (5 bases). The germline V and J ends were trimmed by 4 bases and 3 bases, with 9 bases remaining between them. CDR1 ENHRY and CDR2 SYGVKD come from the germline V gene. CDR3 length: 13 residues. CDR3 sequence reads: CAISAGSYTEAFF. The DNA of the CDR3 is TGTGCCATCAGTGCAGGGTCTTACACTGAAGCTTTCTTT.

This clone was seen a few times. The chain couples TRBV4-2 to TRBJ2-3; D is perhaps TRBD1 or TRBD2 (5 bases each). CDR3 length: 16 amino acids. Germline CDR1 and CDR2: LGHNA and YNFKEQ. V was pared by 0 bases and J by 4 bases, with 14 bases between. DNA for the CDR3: TGTGCCAGCAGCCAAGAAACGGGGCAGGGTGCAGATACGCAGTATTTT. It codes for CASSQETGQGADTQYF.

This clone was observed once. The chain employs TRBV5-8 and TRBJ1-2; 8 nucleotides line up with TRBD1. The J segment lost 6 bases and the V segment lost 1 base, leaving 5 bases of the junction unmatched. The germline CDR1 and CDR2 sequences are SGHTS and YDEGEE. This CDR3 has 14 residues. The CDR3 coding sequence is TGTGCCAGCAGCTTGCGATCAGGGGGCAATGGCTACACCTTC. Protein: CASSLRSGGNGYTF.

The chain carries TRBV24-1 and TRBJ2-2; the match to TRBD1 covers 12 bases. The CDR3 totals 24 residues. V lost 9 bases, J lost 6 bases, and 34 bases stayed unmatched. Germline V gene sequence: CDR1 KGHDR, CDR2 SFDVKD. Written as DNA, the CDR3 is TGTGCCACCGCGACTACCGGGACAGGGGGCGTTGAAGGTCGGGGCCCCAGGTCCGCCGGGGAGCTGTTTTTT. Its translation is CATATTGTGGVEGRGPRSAGELFF.

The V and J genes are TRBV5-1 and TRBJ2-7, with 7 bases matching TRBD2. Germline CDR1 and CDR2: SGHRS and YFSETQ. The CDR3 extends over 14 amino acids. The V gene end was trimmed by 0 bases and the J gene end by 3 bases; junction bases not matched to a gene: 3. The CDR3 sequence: CASSLAAGVYEQYF. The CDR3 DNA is TGCGCCAGCAGCTTGGCCGCGGGGGTCTACGAGCAGTACTTC.

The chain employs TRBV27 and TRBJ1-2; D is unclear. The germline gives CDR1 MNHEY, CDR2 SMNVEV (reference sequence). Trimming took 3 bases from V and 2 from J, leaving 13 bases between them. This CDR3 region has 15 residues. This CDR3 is CASSFQPRGNYGYTF. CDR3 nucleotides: TGTGCCAGCAGTTTTCAACCTCGGGGAAACTATGGCTACACCTTC.

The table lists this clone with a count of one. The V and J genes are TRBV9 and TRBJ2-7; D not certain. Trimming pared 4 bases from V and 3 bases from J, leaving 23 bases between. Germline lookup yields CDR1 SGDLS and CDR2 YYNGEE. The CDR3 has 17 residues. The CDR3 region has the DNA TGTGCCAGCAGCACGCCACGGAGCAGGCTCGATAACTACGAGCAGTACTTC. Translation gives CASSTPRSRLDNYEQYF.

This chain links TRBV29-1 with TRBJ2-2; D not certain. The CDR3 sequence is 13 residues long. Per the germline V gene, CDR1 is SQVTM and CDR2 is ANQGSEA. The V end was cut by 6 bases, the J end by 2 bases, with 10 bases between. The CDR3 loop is CSVIPGNTGELFF. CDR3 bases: TGCAGCGTGATTCCGGGCAACACCGGGGAGCTGTTTTTT.

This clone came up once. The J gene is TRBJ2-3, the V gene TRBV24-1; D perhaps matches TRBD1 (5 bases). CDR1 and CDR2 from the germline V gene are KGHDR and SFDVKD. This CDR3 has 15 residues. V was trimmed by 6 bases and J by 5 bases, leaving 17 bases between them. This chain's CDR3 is CATSRSGHSGDTQYF. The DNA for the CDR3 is TGTGCCACCAGTCGGTCCGGACACTCGGGAGATACGCAGTATTTT.

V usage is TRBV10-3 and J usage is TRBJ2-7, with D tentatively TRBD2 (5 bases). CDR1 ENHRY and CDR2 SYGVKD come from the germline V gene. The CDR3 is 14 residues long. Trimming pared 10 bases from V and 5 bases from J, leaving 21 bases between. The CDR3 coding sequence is TGTGCCACCCGACGGGAAGCCCTTTTAGACGAGCAGTACTTC. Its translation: CATRREALLDEQYF.

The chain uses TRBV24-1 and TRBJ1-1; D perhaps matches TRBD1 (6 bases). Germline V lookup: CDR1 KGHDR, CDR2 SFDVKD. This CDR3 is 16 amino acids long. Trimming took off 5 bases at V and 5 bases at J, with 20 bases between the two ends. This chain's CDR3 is CATSAGRGRGNTEAFF. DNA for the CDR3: TGTGCCACCAGTGCGGGTCGGGGGCGAGGTAATACTGAAGCTTTCTTT.

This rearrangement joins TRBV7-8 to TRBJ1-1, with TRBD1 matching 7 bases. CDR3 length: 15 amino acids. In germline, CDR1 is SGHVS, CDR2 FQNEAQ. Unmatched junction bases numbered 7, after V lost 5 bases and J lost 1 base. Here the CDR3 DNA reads TGTGCCAGCAGCGTCCACAGGGGATCGAACACTGAAGCTTTCTTT. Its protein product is CASSVHRGSNTEAFF. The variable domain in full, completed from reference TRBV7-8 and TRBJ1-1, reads GAGVSQSPRYKVAKRGQDVALRCDPISGHVSLFWYQQALGQGPEFLTYFQNEAQLDKSGLPSDRFFAERPEGSVSTLKIQRTQQEDSAVYLCASSVHRGSNTEAFFGQGTRLTVV.

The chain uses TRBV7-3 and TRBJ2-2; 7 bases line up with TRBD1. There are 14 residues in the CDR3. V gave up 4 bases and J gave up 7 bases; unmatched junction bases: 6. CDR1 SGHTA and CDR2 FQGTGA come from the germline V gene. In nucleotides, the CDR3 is TGTGCCAGCAGCTCCACAGGGGTTGGCGGGGAGCTGTTTTTT. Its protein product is CASSSTGVGGELFF.

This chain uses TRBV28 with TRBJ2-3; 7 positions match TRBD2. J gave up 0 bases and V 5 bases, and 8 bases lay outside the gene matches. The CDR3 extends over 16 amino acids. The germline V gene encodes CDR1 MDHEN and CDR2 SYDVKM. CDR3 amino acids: CASSTPGDYSTDTQYF. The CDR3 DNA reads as TGTGCCAGCAGTACGCCCGGGGACTATAGCACAGATACGCAGTATTTT.

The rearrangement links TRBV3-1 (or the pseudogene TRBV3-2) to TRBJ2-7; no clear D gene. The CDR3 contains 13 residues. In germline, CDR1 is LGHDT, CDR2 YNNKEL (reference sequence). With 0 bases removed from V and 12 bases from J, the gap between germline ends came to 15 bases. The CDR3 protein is CASSQDRNGLGYF. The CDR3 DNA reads TGTGCCAGCAGCCAAGATCGGAACGGCCTGGGGTACTTC.

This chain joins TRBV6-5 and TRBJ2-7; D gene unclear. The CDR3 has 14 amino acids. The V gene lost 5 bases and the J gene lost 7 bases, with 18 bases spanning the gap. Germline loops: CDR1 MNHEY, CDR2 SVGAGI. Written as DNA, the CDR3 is TGTGCCAGCAGTCTTGCTCGGCCGTCCTTGGAGCAGTACTTC. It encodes CASSLARPSLEQYF.

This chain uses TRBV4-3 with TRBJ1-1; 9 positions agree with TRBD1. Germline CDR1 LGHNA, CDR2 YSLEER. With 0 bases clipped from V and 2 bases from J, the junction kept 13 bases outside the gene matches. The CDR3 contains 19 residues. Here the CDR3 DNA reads TGCGCCAGCAGCCAAGAAGGGGGATTGGGACAGGGACTTAACACTGAAGCTTTCTTT. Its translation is CASSQEGGLGQGLNTEAFF.

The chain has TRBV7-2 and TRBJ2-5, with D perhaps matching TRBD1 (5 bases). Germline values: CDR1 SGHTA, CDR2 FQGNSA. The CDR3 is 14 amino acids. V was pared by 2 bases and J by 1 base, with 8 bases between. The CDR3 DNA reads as TGTGCCAGCAGCTTAAGTCAGGGCCAAGAGACCCAGTACTTC. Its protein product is CASSLSQGQETQYF.

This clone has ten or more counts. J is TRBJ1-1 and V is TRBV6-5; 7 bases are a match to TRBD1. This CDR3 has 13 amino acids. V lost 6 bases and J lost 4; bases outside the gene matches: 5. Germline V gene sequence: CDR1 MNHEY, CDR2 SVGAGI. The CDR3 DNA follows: TGTGCCAGCAGAAGACAGGGAGCCACTGAAGCTTTCTTT. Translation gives CASRRQGATEAFF.